This TCR beta chain is drawn from a study of shared clonotypes between healthy human individuals. Points from the study as a whole: Clonotypes shared by all four donors outscored non-shared clonotypes in generation probability. The expectation was that sequencing depth would affect clonotype sharing among donors.

Details on this clone: Its antigen remains unidentified.

An approximately 220 ng quantity of DNA, approximately 29,000 T cell genomes, went into the sorted-subset replicate PCRs. Methods used by the authors: Junction-only immunoSEQ sequences carried no quality scores, so filtering differed. Assay used: immunoSEQ multiplex PCR; TCRdb lists only in-frame clones, some missing. Clone size and the V and J calls come from that table; the DNA yielded D and trimming. The sample contains about 320,000 clones, roughly 87% of which appear only once. Trimming removed 0 bases at V and 5 bases at J, with 13 bases between. The CDR3 has 15 residues. Germline CDR1 MGHDK, CDR2 SYGVNS.

This sequence joins TRBV25-1 and TRBJ2-5; D not certain. This clonotype was sampled from a man in his late teens or twenties in good health. The sample comprised memory CD8+ T cells sorted from blood. Subset here: CD45RO+ cells pooled with CCR7-negative TemRA cells. The CDR3 DNA reads TGTGCCAGCAGTGAATACCATGTGGGCTTTGAGACCCAGTACTTC. Amino acids: CASSEYHVGFETQYF.